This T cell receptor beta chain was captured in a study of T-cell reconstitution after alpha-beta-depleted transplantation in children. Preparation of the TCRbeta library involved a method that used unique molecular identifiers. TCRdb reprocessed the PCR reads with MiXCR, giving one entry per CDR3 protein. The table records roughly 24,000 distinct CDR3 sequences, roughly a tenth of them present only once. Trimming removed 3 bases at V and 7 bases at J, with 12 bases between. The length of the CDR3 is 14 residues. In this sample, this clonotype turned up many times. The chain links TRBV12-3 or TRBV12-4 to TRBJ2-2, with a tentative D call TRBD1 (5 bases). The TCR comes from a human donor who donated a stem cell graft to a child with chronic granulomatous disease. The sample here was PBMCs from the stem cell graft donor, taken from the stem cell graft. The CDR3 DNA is TGTGCCAGCAGTTTCTGGCAGGGTGGCGGGGAGCTGTTTTTT. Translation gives CASSFWQGGGELFF.